The 3 T cell receptor beta chains given below trace back to one sample, sequenced in a study of cytomegalovirus exposure and HLA in healthy donors. The PCR used 60 Vbeta and 13 Jbeta primers. The table came from immunoSEQ multiplex PCR; TCRdb's copy has only in-frame clones and leaves some out. Found here are under 150,000 clones, around 10% of them singletons; the top ten hold less than 4%. Sequenced sample: PBMCs. Receptors were obtained from a man aged 30 to 45 in good health and CMV-seronegative.

This clone occurred a few times. V gene TRBV7-9 combines with J gene TRBJ1-1, with a tentative D call TRBD1 (5 bases). V was trimmed by 8 bases and J by 3 bases, leaving 16 bases between them. The length of the CDR3 is 14 residues. CDR1 and CDR2 (germline): SEHNR, FQNEAQ (reference sequence). The CDR3 nucleotides are TGTGCCAGCTCAATGTCCGTAGGGGACACTGAAGCTTTCTTT. Its protein is CASSMSVGDTEAFF.

This clone was seen only a few times. The chain carries TRBV5-5 and TRBJ1-5; the D gene is possibly TRBD1 (6 bases). V lost 0 bases and J 6 bases, leaving 10 bases between the germline ends. Germline-derived CDR1 and CDR2 are SGHKS and YYEKEE (reference sequence). The CDR3 extends over 14 amino acids. As DNA, the CDR3 is TGTGCCAGCAGCTTGGCACAGGGAGCTCAGCCCCAGCATTTT. The encoded protein is CASSLAQGAQPQHF.

This clone was observed many times. The rearrangement joins TRBV25-1 to TRBJ1-1; no reliable D call. V was clipped by 5 bases and J by 6 bases, with 13 bases between them. The germline gives CDR1 MGHDK, CDR2 SYGVNS. This CDR3 region has 13 residues. CDR3 in amino acids: CASSISAEAEAFF. The CDR3 nucleotides read TGTGCCAGCAGTATCTCGGCGGAAGCTGAAGCTTTCTTT.